This entry lists 8 T cell receptor beta chains sequenced from one sample in a study of blood T cells in healthy people across ages (dated by TCRdb to 2014 to 2015). Libraries were made using 5' RACE. TCRdb names Illumina HiSeq 2500 as the instrument used. The second PCR ran for roughly 7 to 12 cycles and used a J-beta primer mix along with a sample-barcoded 5' primer. TCRdb ran its own pipeline on the public reads, namely fastp trimming at Q25 and MiXCR clone calling, and kept in-frame beta chains. Each entry merges the rows of one CDR3 protein and shows their most common DNA and genes. Within this sample are 920,000 or so distinct CDR3 sequences, with around 43% of them counted one time only. In total, the top ten clones hold about 19% of the sample. Sequencing was done on a sample of blood. These receptors were obtained from an older woman in good health.

This clonotype was observed a few times. The chain employs TRBV5-1 and TRBJ2-1; no firm D call. This CDR3 contains 13 residues. Deletions cut 0 bases from V and 6 bases from J, with 7 bases between. Germline CDR1 reads SGHRS; CDR2 reads YFSETQ. CDR3 region: CASSLASLNEQFF. The DNA for the CDR3 is TGCGCCAGCAGCTTGGCCTCACTCAATGAGCAGTTCTTC.

The chain joins TRBV7-2 to TRBJ1-6, with D perhaps TRBD1 (6 bases). Germline V gives CDR1 SGHTA, CDR2 FQGNSA. Trimming stripped 0 bases from V and 10 bases from J, with 22 bases between. The CDR3 extends over 18 amino acids. Here the CDR3 reads CASSLAPQWAGERSPLHF. For the CDR3, the DNA is TGTGCCAGCAGCTTAGCCCCTCAATGGGCAGGGGAGAGGTCACCCCTCCACTTT.

This sequence joins TRBV18 and TRBJ2-5; TRBD2 aligns across 8 bases. Per germline, CDR1 KGHSH and CDR2 LQKENI. This CDR3 is 16 amino acids long. The J segment lost 11 bases and the V segment lost 3 bases, leaving 17 bases of the junction unmatched. The CDR3 DNA follows: TGTGCCAGCTCACCCGGTAGTAGCGGGACCTCCAATGAGCAGTACTTC. Amino acid sequence: CASSPGSSGTSNEQYF.

The chain couples TRBV20-1 to TRBJ2-3; 7 bases are shared with TRBD1. The germline V gene has CDR1 DFQATT and CDR2 SNEGSKA (reference sequence). The V gene end was trimmed by 4 bases and the J gene end by 2 bases; junction bases not matched to a gene: 6. The CDR3 loop spans 14 amino acids. CDR3 in amino acids: CSATGGSYTDTQYF. The DNA for the CDR3 is TGCAGTGCTACAGGGGGATCTTACACAGATACGCAGTATTTT.

This chain links TRBV10-1 with TRBJ2-5, with 8 nucleotides matching TRBD2. The DNA end is more similar to TRBJ2-7, so the J call may be wrong. The CDR3 runs to 15 residues. Germline loops: CDR1 WNHNN, CDR2 SYGVQD (reference sequence). CDR3 in DNA: TGCGCCAGCAGTGATAGTCTAGCGGGTTTGAACGAGCAGTACTTC. Translated, it gives CASSDSLAGLNEQYF.

Concerning this clonotype: The junction departs from germline at one end; a sequencing error may be responsible. The chain's CDR3 is CSARDETKSTDTQYF. The CDR3 DNA reads TGCAGTGCTAGAGATGAGACGAAGAGCACGGATACGCAGTATTTT. This chain joins TRBV20-1 and TRBJ2-3; D gene ambiguous. Per germline, CDR1 DFQATT and CDR2 SNEGSKA (reference sequence). The CDR3 is 15 residues long.

A note on this clonotype: At one boundary the junction diverges from the germline segment, which might be a read error. CDR3 sequence (DNA): TGTGCCAGTAGCTTAAGGATTAGCGGGGCGAATGAGCAGTTCTTC. Its translation is CASSLRISGANEQFF. This chain connects TRBV7-3 to TRBJ2-1; 8 bases agree with TRBD2. This CDR3 comprises 15 residues. CDR1 and CDR2 from the germline V gene are SGHTA and FQGTGA.

The chain uses TRBV4-1 and TRBJ2-2; D is possibly TRBD2 (5 bases). From germline, CDR1 is MGHRA and CDR2 YSYEKL. V gave up 1 base and J gave up 7 bases, with 10 bases separating them. CDR3 size: 14 residues. The DNA for the CDR3 is TGCGCCAGCAGCCAAGGAACTAGTTTCGGGGAGCTGTTTTTT. Its protein product is CASSQGTSFGELFF.